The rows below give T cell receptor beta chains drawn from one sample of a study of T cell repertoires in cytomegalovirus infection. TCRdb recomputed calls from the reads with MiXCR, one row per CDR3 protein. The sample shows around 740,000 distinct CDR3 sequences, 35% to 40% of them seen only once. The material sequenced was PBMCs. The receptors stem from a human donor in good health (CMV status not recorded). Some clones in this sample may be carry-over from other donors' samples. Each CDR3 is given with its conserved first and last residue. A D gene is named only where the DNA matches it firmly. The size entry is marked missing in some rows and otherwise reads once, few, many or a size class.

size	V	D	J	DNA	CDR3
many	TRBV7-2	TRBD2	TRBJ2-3	TGTGCCAGCAGCTTCCTCGGACTAGCGGGTGAGAGGACAGATACGCAGTATTTT	CASSFLGLAGERTDTQYF
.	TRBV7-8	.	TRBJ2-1	TGTGCCAGCAGCTTAGCGGGGTCCGGTGAGCAGTTCTTC	CASSLAGSGEQFF
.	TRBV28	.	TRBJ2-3	TGTGCCAGCAGCCCCGGACGGGGGAGTAGTTTT	CASSPGRGSSF
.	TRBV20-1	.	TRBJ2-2	TGCAGTGCTCAACGCGGCCTCGGGGAGCTGTTTTTT	CSAQRGLGELFF
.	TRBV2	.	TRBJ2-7	TGTGCCAGCAGTGAACGTTTACCCTCGAGCTCCTACGAGCAGTACTTC	CASSERLPSSSYEQYF
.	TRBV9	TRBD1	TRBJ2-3	TGTGCCAGCAGCATTTCCGGGACAGGGAAAGATACGCAGTATTTT	CASSISGTGKDTQYF
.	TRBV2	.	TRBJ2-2	TGTGCCAGCAGTCCGAGACAGAGGAACACCGGGGAGCTGTTTTTT	CASSPRQRNTGELFF
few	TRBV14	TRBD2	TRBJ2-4	TGTGCCAGCAGCCTGCGGATAGCGGGAGGGCCAAAAAACATTCAGTACTTC	CASSLRIAGGPKNIQYF
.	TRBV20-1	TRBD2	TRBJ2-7	TGCAGTGCTAGAGACCCCCTAGCGGGAGCCCACCCCTACGAGCAGTACTTC	CSARDPLAGAHPYEQYF
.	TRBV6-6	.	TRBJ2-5	TGTGCCAGCAGTCCCCGCCTGGGCAGTCAAGAGACCCAGTACTTC	CASSPRLGSQETQYF
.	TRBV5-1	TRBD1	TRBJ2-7	TGCGCCAGCAATCCGGACAGGGGGTCCCACGAGCAGTACTTC	CASNPDRGSHEQYF
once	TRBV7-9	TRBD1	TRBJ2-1	TGTGCCAGCAGCTTAGAGGGGGCGGTGAATGAGCAGTTCTTC	CASSLEGAVNEQFF
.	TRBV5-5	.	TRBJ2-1	TGTGCCAGCAGACCTCAGGGTTATGAGCAGTTCTTC	CASRPQGYEQFF
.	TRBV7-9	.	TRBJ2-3	TGTGCCAGCAGCCGAATAGGGCAACGCACAGATACGCAGTATTTT	CASSRIGQRTDTQYF
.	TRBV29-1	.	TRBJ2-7	TGCAGCGTTGAACTGGATAACTACGAGCAGTACTTC	CSVELDNYEQYF
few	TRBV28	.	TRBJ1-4	TGTGCCAGCAGACAACTTTTCCCCGGGTGGGATAATGAAAAACTGTTTTTT	CASRQLFPGWDNEKLFF
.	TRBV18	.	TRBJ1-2	TGTGCCAGCTCACCACCGAGCGGGGCTGTGTCCGGCTACACCTTC	CASSPPSGAVSGYTF
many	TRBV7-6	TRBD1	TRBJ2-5	TGTGCTAGCAGCTTCGGACAGGGGCACGAGACCCAGTACTTC	CASSFGQGHETQYF
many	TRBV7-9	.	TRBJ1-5	TGTGCCAGCAGACCCCCACCCCGGGCTCGCTATAGCAATCAGCCCCAGCATTTT	CASRPPPRARYSNQPQHF
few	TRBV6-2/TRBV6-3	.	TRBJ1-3	TGTGCCAGCAGTTCAAGGCAGCGTGGGCCAGGCGGTGGATCTGGAAACACCATATATTTT	CASSSRQRGPGGGSGNTIYF
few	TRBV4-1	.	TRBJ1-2	TGCGCCAGCAGCCAAGTGGACGGGGACTATGGCTACACCTTC	CASSQVDGDYGYTF
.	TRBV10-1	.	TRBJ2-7	TGCGCCAGCAGTGAGCAGGGGTGGTACGAGCAGTACTTC	CASSEQGWYEQYF
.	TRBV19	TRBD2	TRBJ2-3	TGTGCCAGTAGTCTAGCGGGAAGTGCTAGCACAGATACGCAGTATTTT	CASSLAGSASTDTQYF
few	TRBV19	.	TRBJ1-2	TGTGCCAGTAGTAAGGGGACACCAAGACCTGGCTACACCTTC	CASSKGTPRPGYTF
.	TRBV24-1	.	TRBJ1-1	TGTGCCACCAGTGATTTTCGGCAGAGGCTTTTCTTT	CATSDFRQRLFF
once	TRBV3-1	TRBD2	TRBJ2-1	TGTGCCAGCAGCCAACATCTAGCGGGAGTTGGAGGTGAGCAGTTCTTC	CASSQHLAGVGGEQFF
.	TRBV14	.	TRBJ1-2	TGTGCCAGCAGCCAAGGAAGCGGGTATGGCTACACCTTC	CASSQGSGYGYTF
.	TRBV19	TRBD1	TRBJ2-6	TGTGCCAGTAACCCGACAGGGGGGTCCTACTCTGGGGCCAACGTCCTGACTTTC	CASNPTGGSYSGANVLTF
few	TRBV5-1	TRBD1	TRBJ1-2	TGCGCCAGCAGACTAACAGGGACAGGGGGCTATGGCTACACCTTC	CASRLTGTGGYGYTF
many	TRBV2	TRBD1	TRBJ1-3	TGTGCCAGCATGGGGGGCAATGGACAGGCCTCTGGAAACACCATATATTTT	CASMGGNGQASGNTIYF
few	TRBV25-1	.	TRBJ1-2	TGTGCCAGCAGTCCAAAAGGGGTCCCCGTGCCCGGCTACACCTTC	CASSPKGVPVPGYTF
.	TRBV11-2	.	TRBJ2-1	TGTGCCAGCAGCTTAGGGGGGGGCCTTCCTGCTGAGCAGTTCTTC	CASSLGGGLPAEQFF
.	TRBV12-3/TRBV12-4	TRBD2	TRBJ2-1	TGTGCCAGCAGTTTCACTAGCGGGAGGGGAGTAAATGAGCAGTTCTTC	CASSFTSGRGVNEQFF
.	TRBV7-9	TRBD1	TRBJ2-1	TGTGCCAGCAGCCCCCAGGGACAGCCCTACAATGAGCAGTTCTTC	CASSPQGQPYNEQFF
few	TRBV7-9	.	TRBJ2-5	TGTGCCAGCAGCTTCCGACTAGGAAGGGAGACCCAGTACTTC	CASSFRLGRETQYF
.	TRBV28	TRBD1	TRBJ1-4	TGTGCCAGCAGTTTAGCTGGCAGGGGGCGTGAAAAACTGTTTTTT	CASSLAGRGREKLFF
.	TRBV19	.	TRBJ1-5	TGTGCCAGTAGTAAAGGAGATAATCAGCCCCAGCATTTT	CASSKGDNQPQHF
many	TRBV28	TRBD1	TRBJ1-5	TGTGCCAGCAGTTTAGGGGACAGGGTTCATCAGCCCCAGCATTTT	CASSLGDRVHQPQHF
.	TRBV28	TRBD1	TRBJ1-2	TGTGCCAGCAGACCACTGGGACAGCTGGGTTTGGATGGCTACACCTTC	CASRPLGQLGLDGYTF
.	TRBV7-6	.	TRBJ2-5	TGTGCCAGCAGCTTATCCCCCCAAGGGGCTTGGATGCAAGAGACCCAGTACTTC	CASSLSPQGAWMQETQYF